These 28 T cell receptor beta chains were all obtained from the same sample, sequenced in a study of Tregs in tolerant kidney transplant recipients. Assay: immunoSEQ multiplex PCR; the TCRdb copy retains only in-frame clones and omits some. This table has hundreds of thousands of clones, 80% to 85% appearing once. The sequenced material came from CD4+ T cells from blood. The receptor set was obtained from a human donor in good health.

This sequence joins TRBV30 and TRBJ2-5; 7 positions match TRBD1. CDR3 length equals 14 residues. V dropped 4 bases and J dropped 11; count of bases not matched to a gene: 16. The germline gives CDR1 GTSNPN, CDR2 SVGIG (reference sequence). The DNA of the CDR3 is TGTGCCTGGATGACAGGGTCCCCGTTTGAAGCGCAGTACTTC. Translation: CAWMTGSPFEAQYF.

The gene calls are TRBV6-5 and TRBJ2-7, with 7 nucleotides matching TRBD1. Losses at the gene ends were 3 bases for V and 3 bases for J; bases not matched to a gene: 8. CDR3 length: 15 residues. Germline V lookup: CDR1 MNHEY, CDR2 SVGAGI. In DNA, the CDR3 is TGTGCCAGCAGTTATCAGGGACAGTGGGGCTACGAGCAGTACTTC. This encodes CASSYQGQWGYEQYF.

The chain recombines TRBV10-3 with TRBJ1-2; no clear D gene. V lost 4 bases and J 4 bases, leaving 10 bases between the germline ends. The CDR3 extends over 13 amino acids. CDR1 is ENHRY and CDR2 is SYGVKD in the germline V gene. The DNA for the CDR3 is TGTGCCATCAGTGGGCGGAGGTTCTATGGCTACACCTTC. It yields the protein CAISGRRFYGYTF.

This chain joins TRBV5-1 and TRBJ2-7; possibly TRBD1 or TRBD2 for D (5 bases each). The CDR3 is 13 residues long. Germline-derived CDR1 and CDR2 are SGHRS and YFSETQ. Trimming left V 1 base short and J 6 bases short, with 11 bases between. CDR3 nucleotides: TGCGCCAGCAGCTTGTCCAGGGCGGGCGAGCAGTACTTC. It translates to CASSLSRAGEQYF.

V and J are TRBV7-9 and TRBJ1-4; TRBD1 agrees at 8 bases. The V gene's germline CDR1 is SEHNR and CDR2 FQNEAQ (reference sequence). This CDR3 has 15 amino acids. V was pared by 4 bases and J by 3 bases, with 4 bases of the junction left unmatched. The CDR3 reads CASSSGDRPNEKLFF. The CDR3 DNA reads TGTGCCAGCAGCTCCGGGGACAGGCCTAATGAAAAACTGTTTTTT.

Comments on this clone: Other DNA sequences from this sample encode an identical CDR3 as well. The rearrangement joins TRBV7-2 to TRBJ1-1; a weak D match, TRBD1 (6 bases). Trimming pared 2 bases from V and 4 bases from J, leaving 11 bases between. Germline loops: CDR1 SGHTA, CDR2 FQGNSA. The CDR3 runs to 14 residues. CDR3 protein: CASSLSPGATEAFF. The CDR3 DNA follows: TGTGCCAGCAGCTTAAGTCCAGGGGCCACTGAAGCTTTCTTT.

CDR3 DNA sequence: TGCGCCAGCAGCCAAGCCCCCGTAGCGGGAGGGGGAGAGACCCAGTACTTC. The encoded protein is CASSQAPVAGGGETQYF. The chain has TRBV4-1 and TRBJ2-5; 11 bases line up with TRBD2. Looked up from germline, CDR1 is MGHRA and CDR2 is YSYEKL. The CDR3 consists of 17 residues. The J segment lost 4 bases and the V segment lost 1 base, leaving 8 bases of the junction unmatched.

This chain links TRBV29-1 with TRBJ1-2, with D perhaps TRBD1 (6 bases). The germline gives CDR1 SQVTM, CDR2 ANQGSEA. V lost 4 bases, J lost 5 bases, and 14 bases lay in between. The CDR3 is 13 amino acids. The CDR3 loop reads CSVGGGGAYGYTF. CDR3 coding DNA: TGCAGCGTTGGGGGGGGCGGGGCGTATGGCTACACCTTC.

In this sample, this clone turned up once. The rearrangement uses TRBV6-5 and TRBJ1-3, with D tentatively TRBD1 (6 bases). The V gene lost 6 bases and the J gene lost 8 bases, with 14 bases spanning the gap. Per the germline V gene, CDR1 is MNHEY and CDR2 is SVGAGI. The CDR3 has 13 residues. The CDR3 DNA follows: TGTGCCAGCAGCGACAGGCACGGGGACACCATATATTTT. Encoded protein: CASSDRHGDTIYF.

This clone was seen once. The rearrangement links TRBV6-1 to TRBJ2-1; the match to TRBD1 covers 7 bases. With V trimmed by 3 bases and J by 8 bases, 10 bases remained unmatched. CDR1 and CDR2 (germline): MNHNS, SASEGT. The CDR3 extends over 15 amino acids. The CDR3 DNA reads as TGTGCCAGCAGTGAGGTGCCAGGGGGTTCCTATGAGCAGTTCTTC. It codes for CASSEVPGGSYEQFF.

The V gene is TRBV5-1, the J gene TRBJ2-7; D not certain. This CDR3 spans 14 amino acids. Germline assignment: CDR1 SGHRS and CDR2 YFSETQ. Trimming took 1 base from V and 7 from J, leaving 15 bases between them. The CDR3 region has the DNA TGCGCCAGCAGCTTGCTGGCCGGCGATGGAGAGCAGTACTTC. Its translation: CASSLLAGDGEQYF.

The V and J genes are TRBV2 and TRBJ1-1; TRBD1 might be the D (5 bases). From germline, CDR1 is SNHLY and CDR2 FYNNEI. This CDR3 region has 13 residues. Trimming left V 9 bases short and J 5 bases short, with 16 bases between. DNA of the CDR3: TGTGCCAGTTTAACGCAGGGCGCGACTGAAGCTTTCTTT. Translation: CASLTQGATEAFF.

The chain carries TRBV5-4 and TRBJ2-2, with 7 bases matching TRBD2. The ends lost 2 bases at V and 6 bases at J; junction bases unmatched: 10. The CDR3 contains 16 residues. The germline gives CDR1 SGHNT, CDR2 YYREEE (reference sequence). The DNA of the CDR3 is TGTGCCAGCAGCTTAGGAAGCGGGAAATCAGCCGGGGAGCTGTTTTTT. This codes for CASSLGSGKSAGELFF.

This rearrangement joins TRBV6-5 to TRBJ1-1, with 7 bases lining up with TRBD1. CDR3 size: 12 residues. Germline values: CDR1 MNHEY, CDR2 SVGAGI. The V and J ends lost 5 bases and 6 bases, in that order; junction bases with no gene match: 3. The CDR3 loop is CASSPGTAEAFF. The CDR3 DNA reads TGTGCCAGCAGTCCCGGGACAGCTGAAGCTTTCTTT.

This chain uses TRBV7-9 with TRBJ1-5; no clear D gene. This CDR3 comprises 14 residues. The V gene lost 1 base and the J gene lost 4 bases, with 8 bases spanning the gap. CDR1 is SEHNR, CDR2 FQNEAQ, per germline (reference sequence). CDR3 sequence: CASSLEHGNQPQHF. CDR3 coding DNA: TGTGCCAGCAGCTTAGAACACGGGAATCAGCCCCAGCATTTT. The whole variable domain, filled in from reference TRBV7-9 and TRBJ1-5, reads DTGVSQNPRHKITKRGQNVTFRCDPISEHNRLYWYRQTLGQGPEFLTYFQNEAQLEKSRLLSDRFSAERPKGSFSTLEIQRTEQGDSAMYLCASSLEHGNQPQHFGDGTRLSIL.

V is TRBV11-3 and J is TRBJ1-5, with D uncertain. V was pared by 3 bases and J by 3 bases, with 6 bases between. From germline, CDR1 is SGHNT and CDR2 YENEEA. The CDR3 sequence is 13 residues long. The CDR3 protein is CASSFGPNQPQHF. Here the CDR3 DNA reads TGTGCCAGCAGCTTCGGGCCCAATCAGCCCCAGCATTTT.

The J gene is TRBJ2-5, the V gene TRBV6-1, with 11 bases matching TRBD2. The DNA matches TRBJ2-7 better at its end, which makes the J call doubtful. The CDR3 has 14 residues. Germline assignment: CDR1 MNHNS and CDR2 SASEGT. The DNA of the CDR3 is TGTGCCAGCGAAGGGACTAGCGGCTCCTACGAGCAGTACTTC. It yields the protein CASEGTSGSYEQYF.

The chain combines TRBV5-1 with TRBJ2-7; TRBD1 or TRBD2 may be the D gene (5 bases each). The germline gives CDR1 SGHRS, CDR2 YFSETQ. This CDR3 is 14 amino acids long. Trimming removed 0 bases from V and 4 bases from J, with 11 bases in between. CDR3 sequence: CASSLDPGQYEQYF. CDR3 DNA: TGCGCCAGCAGCTTGGATCCGGGGCAGTACGAGCAGTACTTC.

This clone was seen a few times. CDR3 sequence (DNA): TGTGCCAGCTCCCATGATGGGGGGCGGGGAGAGACCCAGTACTTC. Its protein is CASSHDGGRGETQYF. This rearrangement joins TRBV2 to TRBJ2-5, with D perhaps matching TRBD1 or TRBD2 (6 bases each). The CDR3 is 15 residues long. From germline, CDR1 is SNHLY and CDR2 FYNNEI. V gave up 8 bases and J gave up 4 bases, with 20 bases separating them. Complete variable domain (other parts from reference TRBV2 and TRBJ2-5): EPEVTQTPSHQVTQMGQEVILRCVPISNHLYFYWYRQILGQKVEFLVSFYNNEISEKSEIFDDQFSVERPDGSNFTLKIRSTKLEDSAMYFCASSHDGGRGETQYFGPGTRLLVL.

The chain uses TRBV9 and TRBJ1-2, with TRBD1 as a possible D gene (6 bases). V lost 0 bases and J lost 13, with 31 bases in between. From germline, CDR1 is SGDLS and CDR2 YYNGEE. The CDR3 runs to 18 residues. This CDR3 is CASSVVVVAQQGPYRCTF. CDR3 nucleotide sequence: TGTGCCAGCAGCGTAGTAGTAGTAGCCCAACAGGGTCCCTATAGGTGCACCTTC.

This chain joins TRBV11-2 and TRBJ2-1, with D possibly matching TRBD1 (6 bases). The CDR3 runs 13 residues. In germline, CDR1 is SGHAT, CDR2 FQNNGV. V was shortened by 6 bases and J by 4 bases, with 10 bases between the two germline ends. CDR3 coding DNA: TGTGCCAGCAGTTGGGACAAATACAATGAGCAGTTCTTC. The encoded protein is CASSWDKYNEQFF.

The genes are TRBV14 and TRBJ2-5; D is uncertain. Germline CDR1 reads SGHDN; CDR2 reads FVKESK. The V end was cut by 4 bases, the J end by 9 bases, with 15 bases between. This CDR3 comprises 13 residues. CDR3 nucleotides: TGTGCCAGCAGCCGTTCGAACGGGCAGTCCCAGTACTTC. Its translation: CASSRSNGQSQYF.

The DNA for the CDR3 is TGTGCCAGTGCTCACGGGCGGGATCAGCCCCAGCATTTT. It yields the protein CASAHGRDQPQHF. J is TRBJ1-5 and V is TRBV27; D unclear. V was trimmed by 9 bases and J by 5 bases, leaving 14 bases between them. This CDR3 comprises 13 residues. Germline V gene lookup returns CDR1 MNHEY and CDR2 SMNVEV (reference sequence).

The chain recombines TRBV28 with TRBJ1-1; no firm D call. The CDR3 sequence is 14 residues long. With 5 bases removed from V and 0 bases from J, the gap between germline ends came to 10 bases. Germline values: CDR1 MDHEN, CDR2 SYDVKM. In nucleotides, the CDR3 is TGTGCCAGCAGTCCCCATCTGGTGAACACTGAAGCTTTCTTT. This codes for CASSPHLVNTEAFF. Together with reference TRBV28 and TRBJ1-1, the CDR3 gives the full variable domain: DVKVTQSSRYLVKRTGEKVFLECVQDMDHENMFWYRQDPGLGLRLIYFSYDVKMKEKGDIPEGYSVSREKKERFSLILESASTNQTSMYLCASSPHLVNTEAFFGQGTRLTVV.

The chain carries TRBV19 and TRBJ2-7, with 11 nucleotides matching TRBD2. The CDR3 extends over 15 amino acids. Looked up from germline, CDR1 is LNHDA and CDR2 is SQIVND (reference sequence). Trimming took 5 bases from V and 3 from J; bases not matched to a gene: 6. In nucleotides, the CDR3 is TGTGCCAGTAGTTCCGGGACTAGCGGACACTACGAGCAGTACTTC. This translates into CASSSGTSGHYEQYF.

DNA for the CDR3: TGTGCCAGCAGCTTAGGTAGGACAGGCGGAGTAAATGAGCAGTTCTTC. Translated: CASSLGRTGGVNEQFF. The gene calls are TRBV11-3 and TRBJ2-1; TRBD1 matches at 7 bases. This CDR3 contains 16 residues. V was clipped by 1 base and J by 7 bases; unmatched bases: 10. Germline V CDR1 and CDR2: SGHNT, YENEEA.

The J gene is TRBJ2-7, the V gene TRBV5-5, with 9 bases aligning to TRBD1. This CDR3 contains 15 residues. Germline loops: CDR1 SGHKS, CDR2 YYEKEE (reference sequence). The ends lost 0 bases at V and 2 bases at J; junction bases unmatched: 3. The CDR3 bases are TGTGCCAGCAGCTTGGCCGGGACAGGGACCTACGAGCAGTACTTC. This translates into CASSLAGTGTYEQYF.

The rearrangement uses TRBV19 and TRBJ1-2, with D tentatively TRBD1 (5 bases). Per germline, CDR1 LNHDA and CDR2 SQIVND (reference sequence). V was pared by 5 bases and J by 7 bases, with 11 bases between. The CDR3 totals 12 residues. The CDR3, as DNA: TGTGCCAGTAGTTCCTGGGGGTCTGGCTACACCTTC. Its translation is CASSSWGSGYTF.